This entry describes one TCR beta chain. In the authors' workflow: Amplified reference gene primers provided the basis for estimating nucleated cell counts. Repertoires were generated with immunoSEQ multiplex PCR, while TCRdb's copy carries only in-frame clones and drops some. From that table come the V and J calls and clone size; the DNA was used to work out D and trimming. The repertoire has 200,000 to 300,000 clones, about 80% of them found once; the top ten carry 2.5% to 4%. CDR1 is KGHDR, CDR2 SFDVKD, per germline. The V gene end was trimmed by 1 base and the J gene end by 2 bases; junction bases not matched to a gene: 6. The CDR3 contains 18 residues. This record belongs to a study of blood T cell repertoires in COVID-19.

Material: peripheral blood. The chain joins TRBV24-1 to TRBJ2-3; 12 bases map to TRBD2. This sequence was found in a woman of 80 years or more with acute or convalescent COVID-19. This CDR3 reads CATSDFPTSGGNTDTQYF. CDR3 nucleotides: TGTGCCACCAGTGATTTCCCGACTAGCGGGGGTAACACAGATACGCAGTATTTT.